This entry describes one T cell receptor beta chain. This clone was counted a few times. Its antigen is currently not known. Per-nucleotide qualities are absent, and no much larger clonotype sits a single base away. Libraries came from the immunoSEQ multiplex PCR assay. TCRdb took this table from immuneACCESS and kept in-frame rearrangements with V and J called. Such tables lack part of the clones; where checked against another copy, unresolved V genes explain under half of the gap, and the rest is unexplained. In all, the sample holds about 90,000 clones, and about three quarters of those were seen once. Of the sample, roughly an eighth is held by the ten largest clones. The record originates from a study of radiotherapy plus CTLA-4 blockade in lung cancer (dated by TCRdb to the late 2010s). For context, the study as a whole: Among enrolled patients, approximately 17% had an objective response and about 30% reached disease control.

Focal radiation therapy combined with CTLA-4 blockade (ipilimumab) was tested in patients with chemo-refractory metastatic non-small-cell lung cancer. Overall results and qualifications from the work: After treatment with radiotherapy and ipilimumab, TCR clones that originated in tumors expanded in peripheral blood. The strongest predictors of response, as reported, were early dynamic changes in blood T cell clones along with a rise in serum interferon-beta after radiation.

This TCR was recovered from a human donor with non-small cell lung cancer that progressed on radiotherapy plus ipilimumab. Sequences were derived from peripheral blood, sampled from a patient treated with radiotherapy plus ipilimumab.

DNA sequence: TGTGCCATCAGCGTCCAAAACTATGGCTACACCTTC. Its protein is CAISVQNYGYTF. The V and J segments used are TRBV10-3 and TRBJ1-2, with the D gene not confidently named. From its cysteine to its phenylalanine, the CDR3 spans 12 amino acids. Here the CDR3 DNA is all that survives: 36 bases in frame from base 1. V loses 6 bases of germline sequence and J loses 2 bases, and the interval between the two ends is 7 bases. Taken from the germline V gene, the CDR1 and CDR2 loops are ENHRY and SYGVKD.